A selection of T cell receptor beta chains follows, all from one sample in a study of control samples from healthy donors and cancer patients. The repertoire was sequenced with immunoSEQ multiplex PCR; TCRdb's copy has only in-frame clones and lacks some. The profile shows some 220,000 clones, roughly 94% of them singletons. The material sequenced was blood. These receptors were taken from a man aged 45-60 years in good health. Each CDR3 is given with its conserved first and last residue. The D gene is left open where the match is weak. The listing skips clone size in some rows; elsewhere it reads once, few, many or a size class.

D gene	V gene	J gene	clone size	CDR3 protein	CDR3 DNA
.	TRBV19	TRBJ2-5	.	CASSPPRGGWETQYF	TGTGCCAGTAGCCCACCCAGGGGAGGCTGGGAGACCCAGTACTTC
TRBD2	TRBV11-2	TRBJ2-1	once	CASSLAGGYNEQFF	TGTGCCAGCAGCTTAGCGGGGGGTTACAATGAGCAGTTCTTC
.	TRBV18	TRBJ2-3	.	CASSPLRGTDTQYF	TGTGCCAGCTCACCCCTAAGGGGCACAGATACGCAGTATTTT
.	TRBV30	TRBJ1-2	.	CAWSQATPNYGYTF	TGTGCCTGGAGTCAGGCGACTCCTAACTATGGCTACACCTTC
.	TRBV6-5	TRBJ1-6	.	CASRRGGSGSPLHF	TGTGCCAGCAGACGGGGGGGGAGCGGCTCACCCCTCCACTTT
.	TRBV6-5	TRBJ1-1	.	CASSLTAGGTEAFF	TGTGCCAGCAGTTTGACAGCCGGGGGGACTGAAGCTTTCTTT
.	TRBV7-2	TRBJ1-5	.	CASSEEFQPQHF	TGTGCCAGCAGTGAGGAGTTTCAGCCCCAGCATTTT
TRBD1	TRBV6-5	TRBJ2-4	.	CASRGAGGNIQYF	TGTGCCAGCAGGGGGGCAGGGGGTAACATTCAGTACTTC
.	TRBV7-2	TRBJ1-1	.	CASSPGLNTEAFF	TGTGCCAGCAGTCCCGGGCTGAACACTGAAGCTTTCTTT
.	TRBV11-2	TRBJ1-2	.	CASSLRDGYTF	TGTGCCAGCAGCTTAAGAGATGGCTACACCTTC
TRBD1	TRBV6-5	TRBJ2-2	once	CASRRTGGITGELFF	TGTGCCAGCAGAAGGACAGGGGGTATCACCGGGGAGCTGTTTTTT
TRBD2	TRBV7-6	TRBJ2-1	.	CASSLRSSGGAYNEQFF	TGTGCCAGCAGCTTACGCAGCAGCGGGGGCGCCTACAATGAGCAGTTCTTC
.	TRBV6-1	TRBJ1-5	.	CASSERKVGNQPQHF	TGTGCCAGCAGTGAGAGAAAGGTTGGCAATCAGCCCCAGCATTTT
TRBD1	TRBV6-5	TRBJ2-3	.	CASSWDRGTDTQYF	TGTGCCAGCAGTTGGGACAGGGGCACAGATACGCAGTATTTT
.	TRBV7-8	TRBJ1-2	.	CASSHRAYYGYTF	TGTGCCAGCAGTCACAGGGCTTACTATGGCTACACCTTC
.	TRBV18	TRBJ1-6	.	CASSPRAGSSYNSPLHF	TGTGCCAGCTCACCAAGGGCAGGGAGCTCCTATAATTCACCCCTCCACTTT
.	TRBV19	TRBJ1-1	.	CASSDNSMNTEAFF	TGTGCCAGTAGTGACAACAGCATGAACACTGAAGCTTTCTTT
.	TRBV4-2	TRBJ1-2	few	CASSQNIILIQGNYGYTF	TGTGCCAGCAGCCAAAATATAATACTAATCCAGGGAAACTATGGCTACACCTTC
.	TRBV20-1	TRBJ2-3	.	CSAPAGDTQYF	TGCAGTGCCCCCGCGGGAGATACGCAGTATTTT
.	TRBV20-1	TRBJ2-3	.	CSASGTDTQYF	TGCAGTGCCTCGGGCACAGATACGCAGTATTTT
.	TRBV2	TRBJ2-1	.	CASRVEIGYNEQFF	TGTGCCAGCAGGGTGGAAATCGGCTACAATGAGCAGTTCTTC
.	TRBV5-4	TRBJ2-2	.	CASSLDGAGDTGELFF	TGTGCCAGCAGCTTGGATGGAGCCGGGGACACCGGGGAGCTGTTTTTT